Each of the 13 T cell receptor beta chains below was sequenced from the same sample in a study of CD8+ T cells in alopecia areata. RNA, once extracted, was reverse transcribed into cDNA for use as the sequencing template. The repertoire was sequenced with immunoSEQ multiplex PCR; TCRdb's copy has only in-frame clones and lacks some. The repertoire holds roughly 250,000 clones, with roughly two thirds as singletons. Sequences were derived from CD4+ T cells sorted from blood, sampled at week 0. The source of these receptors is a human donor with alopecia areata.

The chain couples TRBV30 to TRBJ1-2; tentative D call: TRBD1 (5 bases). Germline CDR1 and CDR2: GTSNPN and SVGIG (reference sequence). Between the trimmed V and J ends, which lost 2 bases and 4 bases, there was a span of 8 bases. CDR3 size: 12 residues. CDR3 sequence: CAWSNRSYGYTF. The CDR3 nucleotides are TGTGCCTGGAGTAACAGGTCCTATGGCTACACCTTC.

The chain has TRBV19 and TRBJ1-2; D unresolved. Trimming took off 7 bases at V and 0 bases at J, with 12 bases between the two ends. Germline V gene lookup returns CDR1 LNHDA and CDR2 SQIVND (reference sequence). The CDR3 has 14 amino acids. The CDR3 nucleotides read TGTGCCAGTAAGGAGGACGGTCCTAACTATGGCTACACCTTC. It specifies CASKEDGPNYGYTF.

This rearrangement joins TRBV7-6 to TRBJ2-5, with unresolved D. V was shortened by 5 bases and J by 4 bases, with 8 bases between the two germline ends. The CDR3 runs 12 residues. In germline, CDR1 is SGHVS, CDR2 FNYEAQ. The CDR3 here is CASSPEGETQYF. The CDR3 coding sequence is TGTGCCAGCAGCCCCGAAGGAGAGACCCAGTACTTC. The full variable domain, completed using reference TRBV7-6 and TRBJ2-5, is GAGVSQSPRYKVTKRGQDVALRCDPISGHVSLYWYRQALGQGPEFLTYFNYEAQQDKSGLPNDRFSAERPEGSISTLTIQRTEQRDSAMYRCASSPEGETQYFGPGTRLLVL.

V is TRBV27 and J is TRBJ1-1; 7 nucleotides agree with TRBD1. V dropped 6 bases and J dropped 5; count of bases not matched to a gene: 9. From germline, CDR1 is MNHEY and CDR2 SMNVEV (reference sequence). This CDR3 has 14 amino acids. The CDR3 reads CASSPLQGRTEAFF. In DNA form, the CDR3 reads TGTGCCAGCAGCCCATTACAGGGGAGAACTGAAGCTTTCTTT.

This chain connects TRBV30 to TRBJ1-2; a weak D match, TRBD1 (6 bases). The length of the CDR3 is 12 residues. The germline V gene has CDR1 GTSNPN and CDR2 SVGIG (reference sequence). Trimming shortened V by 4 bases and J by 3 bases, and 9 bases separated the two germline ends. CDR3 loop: CAWTQGHYGYTF. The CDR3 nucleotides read TGTGCCTGGACACAGGGCCACTATGGCTACACCTTC.

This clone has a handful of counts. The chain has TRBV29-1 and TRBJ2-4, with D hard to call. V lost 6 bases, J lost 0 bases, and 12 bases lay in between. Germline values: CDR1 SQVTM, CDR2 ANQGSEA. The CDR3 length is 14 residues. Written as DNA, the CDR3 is TGCAGCGTGTTGATGAGACCAGCCAAAAACATTCAGTACTTC. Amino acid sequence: CSVLMRPAKNIQYF. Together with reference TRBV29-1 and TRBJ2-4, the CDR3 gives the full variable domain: SAVISQKPSRDICQRGTSLTIQCQVDSQVTMMFWYRQQPGQSLTLIATANQGSEATYESGFVIDKFPISRPNLTFSTLTVSNMSPEDSSIYLCSVLMRPAKNIQYFGAGTRLSVL.

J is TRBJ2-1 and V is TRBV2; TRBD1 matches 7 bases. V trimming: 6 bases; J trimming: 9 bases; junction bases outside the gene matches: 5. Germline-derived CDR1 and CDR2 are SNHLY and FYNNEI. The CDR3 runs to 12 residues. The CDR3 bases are TGTGCCAGCAGCCAGGGGGTCGGTGAGCAGTTCTTC. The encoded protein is CASSQGVGEQFF.

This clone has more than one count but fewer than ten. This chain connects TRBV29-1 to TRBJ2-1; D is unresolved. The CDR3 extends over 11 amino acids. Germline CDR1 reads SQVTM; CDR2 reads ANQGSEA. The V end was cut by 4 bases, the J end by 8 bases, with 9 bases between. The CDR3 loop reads CSVARVDEQFF. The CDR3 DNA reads TGCAGCGTTGCCCGGGTCGATGAGCAGTTCTTC.

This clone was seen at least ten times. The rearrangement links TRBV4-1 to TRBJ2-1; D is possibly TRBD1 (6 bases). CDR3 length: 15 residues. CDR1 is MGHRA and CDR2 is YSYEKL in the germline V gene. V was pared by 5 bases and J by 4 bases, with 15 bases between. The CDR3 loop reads CASSLTGRGYNEQFF. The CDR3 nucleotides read TGCGCCAGCAGCTTGACAGGCCGAGGGTACAATGAGCAGTTCTTC.

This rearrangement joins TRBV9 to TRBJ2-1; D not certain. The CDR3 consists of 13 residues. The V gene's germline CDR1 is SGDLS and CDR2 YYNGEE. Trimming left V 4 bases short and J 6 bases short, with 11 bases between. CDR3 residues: CASSSVGRNEQFF. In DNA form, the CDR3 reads TGTGCCAGCAGCTCGGTAGGACGCAATGAGCAGTTCTTC.

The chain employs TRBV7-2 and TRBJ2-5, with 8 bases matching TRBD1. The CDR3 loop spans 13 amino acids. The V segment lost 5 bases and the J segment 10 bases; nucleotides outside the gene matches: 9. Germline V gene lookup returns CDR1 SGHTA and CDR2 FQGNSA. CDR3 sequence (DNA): TGTGCCAGCAGCACGAGGACAGGGTGGGACCAGTACTTC. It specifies CASSTRTGWDQYF.

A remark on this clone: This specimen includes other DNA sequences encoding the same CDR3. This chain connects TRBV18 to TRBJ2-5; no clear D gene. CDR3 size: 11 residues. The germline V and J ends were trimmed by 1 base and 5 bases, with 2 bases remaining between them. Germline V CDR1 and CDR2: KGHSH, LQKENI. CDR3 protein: CASSPLETQYF. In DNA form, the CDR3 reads TGTGCCAGCTCACCACTCGAGACCCAGTACTTC.

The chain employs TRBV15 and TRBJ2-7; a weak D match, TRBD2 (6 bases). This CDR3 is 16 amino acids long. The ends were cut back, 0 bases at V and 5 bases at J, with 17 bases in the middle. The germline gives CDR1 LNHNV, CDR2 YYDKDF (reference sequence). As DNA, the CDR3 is TGTGCCACCAGCAGAGATAATGGAGGGGCTGGCGACGAGCAGTACTTC. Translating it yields CATSRDNGGAGDEQYF.